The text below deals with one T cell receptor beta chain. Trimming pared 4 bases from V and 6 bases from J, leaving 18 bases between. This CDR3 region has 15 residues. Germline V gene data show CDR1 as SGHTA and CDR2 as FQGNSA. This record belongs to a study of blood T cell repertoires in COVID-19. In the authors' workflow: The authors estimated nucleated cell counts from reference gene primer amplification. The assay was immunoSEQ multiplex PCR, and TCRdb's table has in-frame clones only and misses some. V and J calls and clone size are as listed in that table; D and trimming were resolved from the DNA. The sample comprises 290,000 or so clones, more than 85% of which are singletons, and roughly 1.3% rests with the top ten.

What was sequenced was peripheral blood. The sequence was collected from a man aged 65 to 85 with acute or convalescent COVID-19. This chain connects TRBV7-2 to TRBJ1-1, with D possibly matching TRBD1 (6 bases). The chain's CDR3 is CASSSDQGRGAEAFF. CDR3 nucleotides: TGTGCCAGCAGCTCGGATCAAGGGAGGGGGGCTGAAGCTTTCTTT.